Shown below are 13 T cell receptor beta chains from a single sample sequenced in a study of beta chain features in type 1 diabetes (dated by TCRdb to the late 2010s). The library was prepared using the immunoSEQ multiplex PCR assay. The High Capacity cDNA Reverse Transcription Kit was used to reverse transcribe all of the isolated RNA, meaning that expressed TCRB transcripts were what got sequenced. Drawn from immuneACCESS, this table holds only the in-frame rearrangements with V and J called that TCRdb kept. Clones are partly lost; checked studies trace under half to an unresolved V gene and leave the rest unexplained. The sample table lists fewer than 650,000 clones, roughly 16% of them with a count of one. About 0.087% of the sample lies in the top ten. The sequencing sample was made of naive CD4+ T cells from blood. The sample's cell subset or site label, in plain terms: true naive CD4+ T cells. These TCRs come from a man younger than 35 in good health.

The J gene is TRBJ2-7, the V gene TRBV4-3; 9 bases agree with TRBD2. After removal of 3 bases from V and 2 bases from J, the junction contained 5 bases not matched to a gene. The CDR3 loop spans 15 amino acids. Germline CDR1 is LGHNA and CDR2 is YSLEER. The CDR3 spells CASSQGLAGTYEQYF. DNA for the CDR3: TGCGCCAGCAGCCAGGGGCTAGCGGGGACCTACGAGCAGTACTTC.

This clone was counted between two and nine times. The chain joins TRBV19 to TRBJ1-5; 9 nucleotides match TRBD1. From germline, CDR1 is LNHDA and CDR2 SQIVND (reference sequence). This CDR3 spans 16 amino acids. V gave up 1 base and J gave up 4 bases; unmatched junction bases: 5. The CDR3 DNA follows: TGTGCCAGTAGTATAGGGGGGACAGGGAAGAATCAGCCCCAGCATTTT. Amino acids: CASSIGGTGKNQPQHF.

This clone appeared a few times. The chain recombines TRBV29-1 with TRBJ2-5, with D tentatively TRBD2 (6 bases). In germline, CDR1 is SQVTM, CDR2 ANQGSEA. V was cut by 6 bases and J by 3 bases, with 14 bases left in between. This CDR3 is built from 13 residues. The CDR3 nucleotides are TGCAGCGTCGGTAGGGACTTTAAAGAGACCCAGTACTTC. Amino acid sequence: CSVGRDFKETQYF.

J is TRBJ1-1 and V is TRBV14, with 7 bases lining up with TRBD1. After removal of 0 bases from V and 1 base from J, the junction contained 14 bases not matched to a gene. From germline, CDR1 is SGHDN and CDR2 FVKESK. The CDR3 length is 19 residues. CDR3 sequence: CASSQETGVRSRQNTEAFF. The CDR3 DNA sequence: TGTGCCAGCAGCCAAGAAACAGGGGTCCGTTCAAGGCAGAACACTGAAGCTTTCTTT.

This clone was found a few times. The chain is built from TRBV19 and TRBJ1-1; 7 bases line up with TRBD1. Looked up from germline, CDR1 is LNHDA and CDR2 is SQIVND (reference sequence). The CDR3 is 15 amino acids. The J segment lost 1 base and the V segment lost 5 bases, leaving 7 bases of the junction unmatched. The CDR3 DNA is TGTGCCAGTAGTGCACAGGGGCGAAGGAACACTGAAGCTTTCTTT. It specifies CASSAQGRRNTEAFF.

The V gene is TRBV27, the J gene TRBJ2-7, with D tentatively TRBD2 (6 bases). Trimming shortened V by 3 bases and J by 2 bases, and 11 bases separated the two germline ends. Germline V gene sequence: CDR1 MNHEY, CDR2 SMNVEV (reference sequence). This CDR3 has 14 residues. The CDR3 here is CASSFGGRTYEQYF. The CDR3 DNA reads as TGTGCCAGCAGTTTTGGAGGGCGTACCTACGAGCAGTACTTC.

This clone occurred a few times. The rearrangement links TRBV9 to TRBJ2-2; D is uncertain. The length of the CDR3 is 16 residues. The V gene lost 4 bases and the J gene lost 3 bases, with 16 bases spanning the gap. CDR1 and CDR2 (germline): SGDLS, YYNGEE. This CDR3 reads CASSRLGTSHTGELFF. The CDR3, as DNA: TGTGCCAGCAGCCGCTTGGGAACTTCTCACACCGGGGAGCTGTTTTTT.

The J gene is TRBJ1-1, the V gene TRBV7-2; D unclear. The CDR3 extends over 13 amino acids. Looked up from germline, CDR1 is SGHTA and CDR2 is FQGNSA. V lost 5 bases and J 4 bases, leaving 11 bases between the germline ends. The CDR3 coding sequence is TGTGCCAGCAGCCCTCGGTGGGGCACTGAAGCTTTCTTT. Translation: CASSPRWGTEAFF.

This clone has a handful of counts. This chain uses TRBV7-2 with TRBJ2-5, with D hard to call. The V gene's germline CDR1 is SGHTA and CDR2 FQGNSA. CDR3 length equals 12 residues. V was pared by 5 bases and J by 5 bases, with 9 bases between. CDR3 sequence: CASSLNGETQYF. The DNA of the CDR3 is TGTGCCAGCAGCCTAAATGGGGAGACCCAGTACTTC.

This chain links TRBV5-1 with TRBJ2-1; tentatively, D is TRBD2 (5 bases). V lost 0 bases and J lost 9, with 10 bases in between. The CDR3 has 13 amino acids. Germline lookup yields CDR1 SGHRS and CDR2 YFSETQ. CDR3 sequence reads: CASSLELVSEQFF. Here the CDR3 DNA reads TGCGCCAGCAGCTTGGAACTAGTGAGTGAGCAGTTCTTC.

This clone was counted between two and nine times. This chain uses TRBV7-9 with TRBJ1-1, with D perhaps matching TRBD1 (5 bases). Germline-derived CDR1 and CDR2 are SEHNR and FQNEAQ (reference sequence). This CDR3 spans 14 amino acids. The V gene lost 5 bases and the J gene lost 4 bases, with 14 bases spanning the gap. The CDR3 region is CASSQRDRSTEAFF. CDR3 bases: TGTGCCAGCAGCCAACGGGACCGATCCACTGAAGCTTTCTTT. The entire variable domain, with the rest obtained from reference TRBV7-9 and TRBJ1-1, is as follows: DTGVSQNPRHKITKRGQNVTFRCDPISEHNRLYWYRQTLGQGPEFLTYFQNEAQLEKSRLLSDRFSAERPKGSFSTLEIQRTEQGDSAMYLCASSQRDRSTEAFFGQGTRLTVV.

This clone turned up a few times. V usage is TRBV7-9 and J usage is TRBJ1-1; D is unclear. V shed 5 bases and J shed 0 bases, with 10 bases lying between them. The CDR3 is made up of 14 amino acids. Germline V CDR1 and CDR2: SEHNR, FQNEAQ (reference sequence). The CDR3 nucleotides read TGTGCCAGCAGCCAAGGACTGATGAACACTGAAGCTTTCTTT. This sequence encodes CASSQGLMNTEAFF.

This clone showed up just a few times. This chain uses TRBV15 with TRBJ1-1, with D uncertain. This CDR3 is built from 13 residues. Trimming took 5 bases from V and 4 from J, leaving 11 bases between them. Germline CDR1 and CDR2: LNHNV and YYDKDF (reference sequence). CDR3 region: CATSGEWGTEAFF. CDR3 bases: TGTGCCACCAGCGGGGAGTGGGGCACTGAAGCTTTCTTT.